This T cell receptor (beta chain) was recorded in a study of PD-L1 blockade in urothelial cancer. Looking at the study overall: Each participant's history included 0 to 3 prior chemotherapy regimens. Samples of blood were analyzed 3 weeks (second dose) and 6 weeks after treatment start.

Every PCR was spiked with synthetic TCR analog templates. Data came from immunoSEQ multiplex PCR; TCRdb stores just in-frame clones and leaves some out. This sample has approximately 88,000 clones; over 80% occur once, and the top ten carry roughly 2%. The time point here: pretreatment peripheral blood. The study enrolled patients with locally advanced or metastatic urothelial carcinoma. Sequenced here: PBMCs, sampled around atezolizumab (anti-PD-L1) treatment. This TCR derives from a man aged 60 to 69 with urothelial cancer.

CDR3 loop: CAISESEGAGGYTF. DNA for the CDR3: TGTGCCATCAGTGAGTCCGAGGGGGCCGGTGGCTACACCTTC. This chain links TRBV10-3 with TRBJ1-2; TRBD1 agrees at 7 bases. The CDR3 covers 14 residues. V shed 0 bases, J shed 7 bases, and the junction held 5 bases outside the gene matches. Germline V gene sequence: CDR1 ENHRY, CDR2 SYGVKD.